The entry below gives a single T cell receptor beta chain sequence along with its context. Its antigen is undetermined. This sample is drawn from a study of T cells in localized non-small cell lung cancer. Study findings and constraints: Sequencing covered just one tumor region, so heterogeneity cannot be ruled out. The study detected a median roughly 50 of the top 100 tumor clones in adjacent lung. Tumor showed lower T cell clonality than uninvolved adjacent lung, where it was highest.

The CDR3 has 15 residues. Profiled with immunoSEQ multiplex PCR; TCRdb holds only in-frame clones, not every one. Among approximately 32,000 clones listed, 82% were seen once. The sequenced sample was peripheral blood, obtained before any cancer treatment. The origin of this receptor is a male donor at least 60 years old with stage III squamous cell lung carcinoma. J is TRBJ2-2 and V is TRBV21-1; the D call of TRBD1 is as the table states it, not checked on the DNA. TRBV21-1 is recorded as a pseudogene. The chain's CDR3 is CASSELDRNTGELFF. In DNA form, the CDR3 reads TGTGCCAGCAGCGAGCTGGACAGGAACACCGGGGAGCTGTTTTTT.